Detailed here is one TCR beta chain. Its specificity is unknown. CDR1 is KGHSH and CDR2 is LQKENI in the germline V gene. The CDR3 runs to 15 residues. V was trimmed by 1 base and J by 0 bases, leaving 7 bases between them. The data stem from a study of OX40 agonist ivuxolimab in advanced cancers. On the study more broadly: Patients in dose escalation had liver, melanoma, kidney or head and neck cancers. Therapy given before enrollment (anti-PD-1, anti-PD-L1 or anti-CTLA-4) was allowed, and over 35% had some. Study results and limitations: Doses of 0.1 to 3.0 mg/kg were accompanied by clonal expansion of CD4+ and CD8+ blood T cells by week 6.

Profiled with immunoSEQ multiplex PCR; TCRdb holds only in-frame clones, not every one. The table shows roughly 76,000 clones, with 85% occurring only once. Blood sampling took place at baseline, cycle 4 day 1, and cycle 7 day 1. The source is an adult with an advanced solid tumor such as melanoma, head and neck, liver or kidney cancer. This sample comprised CD4+ or CD8+ T cells sorted from blood, obtained in a trial of the OX40 agonist ivuxolimab. The chain recombines TRBV18 with TRBJ1-5; no clear D gene. The CDR3 region is CASSPQEYSNQPQHF. The CDR3 nucleotides read TGTGCCAGCTCACCACAAGAGTATAGCAATCAGCCCCAGCATTTT. Full variable domain (outside the CDR3, taken from reference TRBV18 and TRBJ1-5): NAGVMQNPRHLVRRRGQEARLRCSPMKGHSHVYWYRQLPEEGLKFMVYLQKENIIDESGMPKERFSAEFPKEGPSILRIQQVVRGDSAAYFCASSPQEYSNQPQHFGDGTRLSIL.